This T cell receptor (beta chain) was retrieved from a study of blood T cell repertoires in COVID-19. Study summary: Nucleic acid was either cDNA or gDNA, and it came from T cells, B-cell-depleted T cells, or PBMCs.

CDR3 size: 12 residues. Trimming shortened V by 5 bases and J by 8 bases, and 13 bases separated the two germline ends. CDR1 and CDR2 from the germline V gene are SQVTM and ANQGSEA. This clone occurred once. The method was immunoSEQ multiplex PCR; TCRdb's version includes in-frame clones alone and lacks a portion of them. The sample records hundreds of thousands of clones, less than 90% being singletons. This clonotype was sampled from a woman aged 50 to 65 in a cohort exposed to, infected with or recovered from COVID-19 (not recorded which). Sequencing was carried out using PBMCs or T cells enriched from blood (not recorded which). The V call is TRBV29-1, the J call TRBJ1-5; tentative D call: TRBD1 (6 bases). CDR3 nucleotides: TGCAGCGTTAGTCAGGGGACGGAGCCCCAGCATTTT. Translation gives CSVSQGTEPQHF.